These 32 T cell receptor beta chains came from one sample sequenced in a study of T cell changes during pregnancy in multiple sclerosis. Assay used: immunoSEQ multiplex PCR; TCRdb lists only in-frame clones, some missing. Of some 60,000 clones in the sample, 75% to 90% are singletons; the top ten hold over 1.5%. This specimen consisted of peripheral blood, obtained after pregnancy. These receptors were taken from a female donor with multiple sclerosis, enrolled in a pregnancy study.

This rearrangement joins TRBV6-5 to TRBJ2-3, with D hard to call. There are 16 residues in the CDR3. Trimming shortened V by 0 bases and J by 0 bases, and 10 bases separated the two germline ends. CDR1 is MNHEY and CDR2 is SVGAGI in the germline V gene. CDR3 in amino acids: CASSYSGGRSTDTQYF. CDR3 DNA sequence: TGTGCCAGCAGTTACTCTGGCGGTCGTAGCACAGATACGCAGTATTTT.

This rearrangement joins TRBV2 to TRBJ2-2, with 8 nucleotides matching TRBD2. V was clipped by 8 bases and J by 4 bases; unmatched bases: 3. The V gene's germline CDR1 is SNHLY and CDR2 FYNNEI. The CDR3 consists of 13 residues. The chain's CDR3 is CASGAGATGELFF. Written as DNA, the CDR3 is TGTGCCAGCGGAGCGGGGGCCACCGGGGAGCTGTTTTTT. The whole variable domain, remainder taken from reference TRBV2 and TRBJ2-2, is EPEVTQTPSHQVTQMGQEVILRCVPISNHLYFYWYRQILGQKVEFLVSFYNNEISEKSEIFDDQFSVERPDGSNFTLKIRSTKLEDSAMYFCASGAGATGELFFGEGSRLTVL.

The chain uses TRBV4-3 and TRBJ1-1; TRBD1 is a possible D gene (5 bases). Per germline, CDR1 LGHNA and CDR2 YSLEER. This CDR3 has 15 amino acids. V was trimmed by 0 bases and J by 5 bases, leaving 13 bases between them. The CDR3, as DNA: TGCGCCAGCAGCCAAGATGGGCGGGGGGGAACTGAAGCTTTCTTT. This codes for CASSQDGRGGTEAFF.

This chain joins TRBV4-1 and TRBJ1-4; 7 nucleotides align to TRBD1. V was pared by 4 bases and J by 8 bases, with 10 bases of the junction left unmatched. There are 15 residues in the CDR3. Looked up from germline, CDR1 is MGHRA and CDR2 is YSYEKL. This CDR3 is CASSRRPGQQEKLFF. For the CDR3, the DNA is TGCGCCAGCAGCCGAAGACCGGGACAGCAGGAAAAACTGTTTTTT.

This rearrangement joins TRBV5-4 to TRBJ2-3, with 15 positions matching TRBD2. The CDR3 contains 18 residues. The trim removed 2 bases at V and 4 bases at J, leaving 8 bases unmatched. CDR1 is SGHNT and CDR2 is YYREEE in the germline V gene (reference sequence). CDR3 sequence: CASSFARTSGGVADTQYF. In DNA, the CDR3 is TGTGCCAGCAGCTTTGCGAGGACTAGCGGGGGGGTGGCAGATACGCAGTATTTT.

The V and J genes are TRBV6-5 and TRBJ2-7; a weak D match, TRBD1 (5 bases). The V end was cut by 5 bases, the J end by 1 base, with 15 bases between. This CDR3 has 15 residues. Looked up from germline, CDR1 is MNHEY and CDR2 is SVGAGI. CDR3 in amino acids: CASSRQGGESYEQYF. The CDR3 nucleotides read TGTGCCAGCAGTCGTCAGGGTGGGGAATCCTACGAGCAGTACTTC.

The chain recombines TRBV5-1 with TRBJ2-3, with TRBD1 identical over 10 bases. The J segment lost 3 bases and the V segment lost 4 bases, leaving 2 bases of the junction unmatched. The germline gives CDR1 SGHRS, CDR2 YFSETQ. The CDR3 extends over 14 amino acids. The CDR3 protein is CASSQGQGTDTQYF. The CDR3 DNA follows: TGCGCCAGCAGCCAGGGACAGGGGACAGATACGCAGTATTTT.

This clone was detected once. This CDR3 reads CASSRIGGDEQFF. For the CDR3, the DNA is TGCGCCAGCAGCCGGATCGGGGGGGATGAGCAGTTCTTC. The gene calls are TRBV4-1 and TRBJ2-1, with 8 nucleotides matching TRBD2. Germline V gene sequence: CDR1 MGHRA, CDR2 YSYEKL. With V trimmed by 4 bases and J by 8 bases, 4 bases remained unmatched. The CDR3 covers 13 residues.

CDR3 residues: CASRSVRFTEAFF. The DNA of the CDR3 is TGTGCCAGCAGGTCCGTGCGGTTCACTGAAGCTTTCTTT. The chain couples TRBV7-2 to TRBJ1-1; no reliable D call. Per germline, CDR1 SGHTA and CDR2 FQGNSA. V lost 6 bases to trimming and J lost 4 bases, with 12 bases between them. The CDR3 length is 13 residues.

For this clone: The same CDR3 is also encoded by other DNA sequences in this sample. The chain uses TRBV6-6 and TRBJ2-7, with TRBD1 matching over 7 bases. Germline assignment: CDR1 MNHNY and CDR2 SVGAGI (reference sequence). J lost 4 bases, V lost 2 bases, and 8 bases had no gene match. CDR3 size: 15 residues. CDR3 DNA: TGTGCCAGCAGTTACCGGAGGACAGGAAATTACGAGCAGTACTTC. As protein: CASSYRRTGNYEQYF.

This rearrangement joins TRBV7-9 to TRBJ1-1; possible D gene TRBD1, 6 bases. Germline CDR1 reads SEHNR; CDR2 reads FQNEAQ (reference sequence). This CDR3 spans 15 amino acids. Trimming stripped 4 bases from V and 1 base from J, with 13 bases between. In nucleotides, the CDR3 is TGTGCCAGCAGCTGGCAGGGGAGCCCGAACACTGAAGCTTTCTTT. Protein product: CASSWQGSPNTEAFF.

V gene TRBV5-1 combines with J gene TRBJ1-2, with D possibly TRBD1 on 6 matching bases. Germline values: CDR1 SGHRS, CDR2 YFSETQ. This CDR3 is 14 amino acids long. Trimming pared 0 bases from V and 3 bases from J, leaving 9 bases between. The CDR3 loop reads CASSLEGDDYGYTF. The CDR3 DNA sequence: TGCGCCAGCAGCTTGGAGGGGGACGACTATGGCTACACCTTC.

The chain links TRBV5-1 to TRBJ1-4, with a weak D call TRBD1 (6 bases). The V end lost 4 bases, the J end lost 1 base, and 11 bases lay between the germline ends. Looked up from germline, CDR1 is SGHRS and CDR2 is YFSETQ. The CDR3 length is 15 residues. The CDR3 DNA reads TGCGCCAGCAGCGCCCACAGGGAAACTAATGAAAAACTGTTTTTT. Its protein is CASSAHRETNEKLFF.

The chain is built from TRBV5-1 and TRBJ2-3; 11 bases line up with TRBD2. This CDR3 is built from 18 residues. Germline V CDR1 and CDR2: SGHRS, YFSETQ. The junction had 9 bases not matched to a gene; V was cut back by 1 base and J by 2 bases. The DNA for the CDR3 is TGCGCCAGCAGCTTGTCTAGCGGGGGGTGGCGGGACACAGATACGCAGTATTTT. Amino acid sequence: CASSLSSGGWRDTDTQYF.

V and J are TRBV4-1 and TRBJ1-2; D remains unclear. V lost 0 bases and J lost 10, with 9 bases in between. The CDR3 loop spans 12 amino acids. Germline CDR1 is MGHRA and CDR2 is YSYEKL. The CDR3 coding sequence is TGCGCCAGCAGCCAAGATCCGGGTCTCTACACCTTC. Its protein is CASSQDPGLYTF.

The chain links TRBV5-4 to TRBJ2-3; D possibly corresponds to TRBD2 (6 bases). Trimming stripped 4 bases from V and 5 bases from J, with 17 bases between. The CDR3 has 15 amino acids. CDR1 and CDR2 from the germline V gene are SGHNT and YYREEE (reference sequence). The CDR3 coding sequence is TGTGCCAGCAGCCGGGACTGGGGGTCAAAAGATACGCAGTATTTT. It encodes CASSRDWGSKDTQYF.

The chain has TRBV7-9 and TRBJ2-3, with TRBD2 matching over 12 bases. The J segment lost 2 bases and the V segment lost 5 bases, leaving 11 bases of the junction unmatched. Germline lookup yields CDR1 SEHNR and CDR2 FQNEAQ (reference sequence). This CDR3 comprises 18 residues. DNA for the CDR3: TGTGCCAGCAGCCAACTTACACTAGCGGGGGGCGTCACAGATACGCAGTATTTT. As protein: CASSQLTLAGGVTDTQYF.

J is TRBJ1-2 and V is TRBV4-3; 8 positions match TRBD1. Trimming removed 3 bases from V and 13 bases from J; junction bases left unmatched: 10. CDR3 length: 13 residues. The germline gives CDR1 LGHNA, CDR2 YSLEER. The chain's CDR3 is CASSQHRDRPFTF. In nucleotides, the CDR3 is TGCGCCAGCAGCCAGCACCGGGACAGGCCCTTCACCTTC.

This clone was picked up one time. The chain links TRBV19 to TRBJ1-6, with 8 bases fitting TRBD1. Germline V lookup: CDR1 LNHDA, CDR2 SQIVND (reference sequence). Trimming removed 5 bases from V and 0 bases from J; junction bases left unmatched: 6. The CDR3 consists of 17 residues. Here the CDR3 reads CASSSRQGSSYNSPLHF. CDR3 nucleotide sequence: TGTGCCAGTAGTTCACGACAGGGGAGCTCCTATAATTCACCCCTCCACTTT.

The J gene is TRBJ1-5, the V gene TRBV5-1; D gene uncertain. The CDR3 consists of 15 residues. Germline-derived CDR1 and CDR2 are SGHRS and YFSETQ. Trimming took off 1 base at V and 3 bases at J, with 11 bases between the two ends. In DNA form, the CDR3 reads TGCGCCAGCAGCTTGAGAGCAGGAACCAATCAGCCCCAGCATTTT. As protein: CASSLRAGTNQPQHF.

The chain has TRBV18 and TRBJ2-5, with 7 bases that match TRBD1. In germline, CDR1 is KGHSH, CDR2 LQKENI. This CDR3 has 13 amino acids. The J segment lost 1 base and the V segment lost 4 bases, leaving 0 bases of the junction unmatched. CDR3 nucleotide sequence: TGTGCCAGCTCACGGGACAGCCAAGAGACCCAGTACTTC. It is translated as CASSRDSQETQYF.

The gene calls are TRBV4-3 and TRBJ2-1; TRBD2 matches 8 bases. The trim removed 0 bases at V and 4 bases at J, leaving 5 bases unmatched. CDR1 and CDR2 (germline): LGHNA, YSLEER. The CDR3 consists of 16 residues. The CDR3 region has the DNA TGCGCCAGCAGCCAAGATTACGGGGGGGGATACAATGAGCAGTTCTTC. Translating gives CASSQDYGGGYNEQFF.

This clone showed up just a few times. This chain joins TRBV25-1 and TRBJ1-6; a weak D match, TRBD1 (6 bases). Germline CDR1 reads MGHDK; CDR2 reads SYGVNS. CDR3 length: 14 residues. V lost 6 bases and J lost 7, with 13 bases in between. The CDR3 sequence: CASRAQGWNSPLHF. CDR3 nucleotide sequence: TGTGCCAGCAGAGCCCAGGGGTGGAATTCACCCCTCCACTTT.

This chain uses TRBV11-1 with TRBJ2-1, with TRBD2 identical over 8 bases. J was trimmed by 6 bases and V by 3 bases; bases with no gene match: 13. The CDR3 runs 17 residues. Germline V gene sequence: CDR1 SGHAT, CDR2 FQDESV (reference sequence). For the CDR3, the DNA is TGTGCCAGCAGCTTGCTCCCGTTAGCTAGCGGGTCCAATGAGCAGTTCTTC. It encodes CASSLLPLASGSNEQFF.

This clone was seen just once. The sample has other DNA sequences that encode this CDR3 too. The chain combines TRBV5-1 with TRBJ2-5; 7 bases match TRBD2. The length of the CDR3 is 13 residues. Germline V gene lookup returns CDR1 SGHRS and CDR2 YFSETQ. Germline trimming cut 0 bases from V and 5 bases from J; bases unmatched to any gene: 1. Here the CDR3 DNA reads TGCGCCAGCAGCTTGGTCGGGGGGGAGACCCAGTACTTC. Its translation is CASSLVGGETQYF.

J is TRBJ1-5 and V is TRBV21-1. TRBV21-1 is recorded as a pseudogene. The CDR3 sequence is 15 residues long. In DNA form, the CDR3 reads TGTGCCAGCAGCAAAGTTTCCGTCGAGGGACAGCCCCAGCATTTT. Translating it yields CASSKVSVEGQPQHF.

The chain couples TRBV7-6 to TRBJ1-2, with a tentative D call TRBD1 (5 bases). In germline, CDR1 is SGHVS, CDR2 FNYEAQ. The CDR3 consists of 13 residues. V was pared by 3 bases and J by 4 bases, with 9 bases between. The CDR3 DNA is TGTGCCAGCAGCTTGGGGGGGTTCTATGGCTACACCTTC. It specifies CASSLGGFYGYTF.

The chain joins TRBV5-1 to TRBJ1-6, with D perhaps TRBD1 (5 bases). CDR3 size: 14 residues. The V end lost 4 bases, the J end lost 7 bases, and 12 bases lay between the germline ends. Germline V gene lookup returns CDR1 SGHRS and CDR2 YFSETQ. The CDR3 loop is CASSHERGNSPLHF. The CDR3 DNA follows: TGCGCCAGCAGCCACGAGCGGGGGAATTCACCCCTCCACTTT.

The chain links TRBV19 to TRBJ1-1; weak D call: TRBD1 (5 bases). The V end lost 2 bases, the J end lost 1 base, and 11 bases lay between the germline ends. CDR1 and CDR2 from the germline V gene are LNHDA and SQIVND (reference sequence). The CDR3 runs 15 residues. The CDR3 here is CASSIIPGGNTEAFF. In nucleotides, the CDR3 is TGTGCCAGTAGTATAATTCCGGGGGGGAACACTGAAGCTTTCTTT.

The chain links TRBV9 to TRBJ2-5; possibly TRBD2 for D (7 bases). The J call may be in error: the DNA end matches TRBJ2-7 better. CDR3 length: 15 residues. Germline assignment: CDR1 SGDLS and CDR2 YYNGEE. The DNA for the CDR3 is TGTGCCAGCAGCCAATTCGGGGGGCCGACCTACGAGCAGTACTTC. Amino acid sequence: CASSQFGGPTYEQYF.

The rearrangement uses TRBV5-6 and TRBJ2-3, with 7 positions matching TRBD2. The germline gives CDR1 SGHDT, CDR2 YYEEEE. With 0 bases clipped from V and 3 bases from J, the junction kept 7 bases outside the gene matches. There are 16 residues in the CDR3. The CDR3 sequence is CASSLGASGETDTQYF. CDR3 nucleotide sequence: TGTGCCAGCAGCTTGGGGGCGAGCGGGGAGACAGATACGCAGTATTTT.

The V gene is TRBV1, the J gene TRBJ2-7; TRBD2, the table's D call, lacks a check against the DNA. TRBV1 is given as a pseudogene. CDR3 size: 11 residues. Here the CDR3 DNA reads TGCACCAGCAGGCGGGGGGGCGAGCAGTACTTC. This codes for CTSRRGGEQYF.